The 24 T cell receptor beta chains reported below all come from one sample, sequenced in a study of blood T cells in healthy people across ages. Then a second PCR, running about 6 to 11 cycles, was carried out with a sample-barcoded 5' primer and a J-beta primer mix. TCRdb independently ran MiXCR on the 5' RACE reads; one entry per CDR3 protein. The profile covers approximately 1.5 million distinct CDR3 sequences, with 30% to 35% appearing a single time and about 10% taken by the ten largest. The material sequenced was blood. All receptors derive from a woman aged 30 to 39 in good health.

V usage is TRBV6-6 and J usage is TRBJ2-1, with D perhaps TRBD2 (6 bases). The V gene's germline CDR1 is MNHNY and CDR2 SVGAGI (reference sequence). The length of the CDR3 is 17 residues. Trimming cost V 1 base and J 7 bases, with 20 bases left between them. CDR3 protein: CASSYFSRAGMVNEQFF. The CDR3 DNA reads TGTGCCAGCAGTTACTTCTCCAGGGCGGGAATGGTAAATGAGCAGTTCTTC.

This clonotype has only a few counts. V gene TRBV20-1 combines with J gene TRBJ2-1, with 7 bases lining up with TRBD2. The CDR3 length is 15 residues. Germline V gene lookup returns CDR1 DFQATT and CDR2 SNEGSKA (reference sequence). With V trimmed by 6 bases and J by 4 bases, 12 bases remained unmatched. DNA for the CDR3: TGCAGTGCCCCAAAGGTCCTAGCGGAGTACAATGAGCAGTTCTTC. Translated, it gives CSAPKVLAEYNEQFF.

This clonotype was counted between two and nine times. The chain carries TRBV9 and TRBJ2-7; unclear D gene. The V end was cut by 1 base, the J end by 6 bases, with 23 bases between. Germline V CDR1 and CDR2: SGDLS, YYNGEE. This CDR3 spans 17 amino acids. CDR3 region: CASSVYPRTYSGCEQYF. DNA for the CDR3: TGTGCCAGCAGCGTATACCCCCGGACCTACTCGGGCTGCGAGCAGTACTTC. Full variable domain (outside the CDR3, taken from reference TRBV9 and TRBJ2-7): DSGVTQTPKHLITATGQRVTLRCSPRSGDLSVYWYQQSLDQGLQFLIQYYNGEERAKGNILERFSAQQFPDLHSELNLSSLELGDSALYFCASSVYPRTYSGCEQYFGPGTRLTVT.

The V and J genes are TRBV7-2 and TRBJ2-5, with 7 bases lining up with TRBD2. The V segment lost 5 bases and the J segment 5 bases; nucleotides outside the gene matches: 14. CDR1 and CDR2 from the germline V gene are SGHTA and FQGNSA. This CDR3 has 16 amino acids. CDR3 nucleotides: TGTGCCAGCAGCCCGCTGTGGTATGGCGGGAGTGAGACCCAGTACTTC. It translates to CASSPLWYGGSETQYF.

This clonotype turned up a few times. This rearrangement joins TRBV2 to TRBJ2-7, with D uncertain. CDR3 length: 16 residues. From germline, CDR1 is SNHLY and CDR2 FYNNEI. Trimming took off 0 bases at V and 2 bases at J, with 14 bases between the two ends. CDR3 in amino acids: CASSEAWKNPTYEQYF. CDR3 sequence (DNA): TGTGCCAGCAGTGAAGCGTGGAAGAACCCAACCTACGAGCAGTACTTC.

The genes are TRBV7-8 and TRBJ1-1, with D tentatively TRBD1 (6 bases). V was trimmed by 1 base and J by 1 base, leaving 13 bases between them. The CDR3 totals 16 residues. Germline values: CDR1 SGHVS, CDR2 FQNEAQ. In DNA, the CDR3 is TGTGCCAGCAGCTTAGAAACCGACAGGACGAACACTGAAGCTTTCTTT. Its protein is CASSLETDRTNTEAFF.

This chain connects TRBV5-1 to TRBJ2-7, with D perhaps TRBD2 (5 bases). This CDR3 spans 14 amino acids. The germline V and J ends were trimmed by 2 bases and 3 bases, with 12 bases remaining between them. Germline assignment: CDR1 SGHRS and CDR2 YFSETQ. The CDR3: CASSLEGYYYEQYF. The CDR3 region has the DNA TGCGCCAGCAGCTTAGAGGGATATTACTACGAGCAGTACTTC.

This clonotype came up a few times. The CDR3 is CASSHGYGDTQYF. The CDR3 coding sequence is TGTGCCAGCAGCCATGGCTACGGAGATACGCAGTATTTT. The V and J genes are TRBV3-1 and TRBJ2-3; D remains unclear. Germline V lookup: CDR1 LGHDT, CDR2 YNNKEL (reference sequence). The CDR3 loop spans 13 amino acids. V was shortened by 3 bases and J by 5 bases, with 9 bases between the two germline ends.

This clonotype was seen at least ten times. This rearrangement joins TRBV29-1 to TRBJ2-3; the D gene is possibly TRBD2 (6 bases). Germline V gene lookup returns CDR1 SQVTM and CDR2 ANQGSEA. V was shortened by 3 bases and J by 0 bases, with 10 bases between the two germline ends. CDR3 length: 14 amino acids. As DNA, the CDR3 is TGCAGCGTTGACGGACTACTAAGCACAGATACGCAGTATTTT. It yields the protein CSVDGLLSTDTQYF.

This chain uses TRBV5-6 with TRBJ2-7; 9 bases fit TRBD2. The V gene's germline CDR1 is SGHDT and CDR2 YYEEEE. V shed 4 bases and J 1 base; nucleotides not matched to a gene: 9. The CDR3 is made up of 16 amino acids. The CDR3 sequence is CASSRGTSSLSYEQYF. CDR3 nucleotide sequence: TGTGCCAGCAGCCGTGGGACTAGCTCATTATCCTACGAGCAGTACTTC. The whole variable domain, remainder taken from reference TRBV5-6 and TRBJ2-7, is DAGVTQSPTHLIKTRGQQVTLRCSPKSGHDTVSWYQQALGQGPQFIFQYYEEEERQRGNFPDRFSGHQFPNYSSELNVNALLLGDSALYLCASSRGTSSLSYEQYFGPGTRLTVT.

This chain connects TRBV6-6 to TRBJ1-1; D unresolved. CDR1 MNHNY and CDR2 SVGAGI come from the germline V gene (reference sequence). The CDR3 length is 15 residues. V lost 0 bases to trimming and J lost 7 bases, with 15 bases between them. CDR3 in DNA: TGTGCCAGCAGTTACTCTCCCGACACCGGCGATGAAGCTTTCTTT. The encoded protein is CASSYSPDTGDEAFF.

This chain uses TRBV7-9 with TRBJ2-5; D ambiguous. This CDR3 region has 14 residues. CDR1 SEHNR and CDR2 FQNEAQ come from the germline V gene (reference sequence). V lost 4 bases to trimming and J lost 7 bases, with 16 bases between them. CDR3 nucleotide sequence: TGTGCCAGCAGCTGGGAACATGATCCAATGACCCAGTACTTC. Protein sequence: CASSWEHDPMTQYF.

The CDR3 DNA follows: TGTGCCAGCAGCGTATTGGCTAGCGGGGGTAACGAGCAGTACTTC. Its protein is CASSVLASGGNEQYF. The gene calls are TRBV9 and TRBJ2-7, with 10 bases aligning to TRBD2. There are 15 residues in the CDR3. Trimming took 1 base from V and 5 from J; bases not matched to a gene: 6. CDR1 is SGDLS and CDR2 is YYNGEE in the germline V gene.

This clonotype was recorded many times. The CDR3 DNA is TGTGCCATCAGTGGCCAGGACAGGGGGCTTTACGAGCAGTACTTC. As protein: CAISGQDRGLYEQYF. J is TRBJ2-7 and V is TRBV10-3; TRBD1 agrees at 11 bases. V lost 4 bases, J lost 4 bases, and 6 bases stayed unmatched. Per germline, CDR1 ENHRY and CDR2 SYGVKD. CDR3 size: 15 residues.

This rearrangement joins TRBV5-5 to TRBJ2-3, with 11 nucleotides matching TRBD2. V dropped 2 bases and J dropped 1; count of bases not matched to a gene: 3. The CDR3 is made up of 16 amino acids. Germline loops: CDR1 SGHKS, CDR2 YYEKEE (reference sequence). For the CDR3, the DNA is TGTGCCAGCAGCTTTAGTAGCGGGAGGGGCACAGATACGCAGTATTTT. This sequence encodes CASSFSSGRGTDTQYF.

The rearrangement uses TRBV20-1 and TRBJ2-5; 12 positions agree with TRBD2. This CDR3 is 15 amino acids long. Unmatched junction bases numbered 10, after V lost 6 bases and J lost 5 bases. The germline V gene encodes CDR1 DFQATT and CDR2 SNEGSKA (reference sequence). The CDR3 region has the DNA TGCAGTGCGGGGACTAGCGGGCGGGTTATGGAGACCCAGTACTTC. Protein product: CSAGTSGRVMETQYF.

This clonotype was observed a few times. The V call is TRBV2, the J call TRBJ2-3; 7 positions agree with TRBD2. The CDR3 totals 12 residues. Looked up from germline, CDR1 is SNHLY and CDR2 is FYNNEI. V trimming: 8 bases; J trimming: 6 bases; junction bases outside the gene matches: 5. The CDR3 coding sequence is TGTGCCAGCGAGACTAGCTCTGATACGCAGTATTTT. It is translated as CASETSSDTQYF. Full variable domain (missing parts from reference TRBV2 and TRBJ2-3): EPEVTQTPSHQVTQMGQEVILRCVPISNHLYFYWYRQILGQKVEFLVSFYNNEISEKSEIFDDQFSVERPDGSNFTLKIRSTKLEDSAMYFCASETSSDTQYFGPGTRLTVL.

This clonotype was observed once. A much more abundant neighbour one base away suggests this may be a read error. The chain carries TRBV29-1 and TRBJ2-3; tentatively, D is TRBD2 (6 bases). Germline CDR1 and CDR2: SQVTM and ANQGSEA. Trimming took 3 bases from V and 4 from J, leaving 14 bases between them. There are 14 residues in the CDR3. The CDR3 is CSVETTREADTQYF. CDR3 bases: TGCAGCGTTGAGACAACCAGGGAGGCAGATACGCAGTATTTT.

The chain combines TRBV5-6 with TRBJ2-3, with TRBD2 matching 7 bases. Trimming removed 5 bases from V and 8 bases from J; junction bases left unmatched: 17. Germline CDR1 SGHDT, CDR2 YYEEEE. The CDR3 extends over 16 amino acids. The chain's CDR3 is CASSHPPGGGKVTQYF. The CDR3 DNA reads TGTGCCAGCAGTCACCCCCCTGGGGGGGGTAAAGTTACGCAGTATTTT.

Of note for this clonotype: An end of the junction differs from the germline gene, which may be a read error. The chain's CDR3 is CASSVVSRGREEQLF. Written as DNA, the CDR3 is TGTGCCAGTAGCGTAGTATCGCGGGGGAGGGAGGAGCAGCTCTTC. V gene TRBV9 combines with J gene TRBJ2-1; 7 bases map to TRBD2. Germline-derived CDR1 and CDR2 are SGDLS and YYNGEE. CDR3 size: 15 residues.

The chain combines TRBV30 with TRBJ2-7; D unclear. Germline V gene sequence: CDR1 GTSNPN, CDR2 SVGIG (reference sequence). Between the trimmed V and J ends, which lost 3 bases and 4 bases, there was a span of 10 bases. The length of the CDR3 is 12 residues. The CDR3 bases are TGTGCCTGGAGAGAGGACGCATACGAGCAGTACTTC. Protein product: CAWREDAYEQYF.

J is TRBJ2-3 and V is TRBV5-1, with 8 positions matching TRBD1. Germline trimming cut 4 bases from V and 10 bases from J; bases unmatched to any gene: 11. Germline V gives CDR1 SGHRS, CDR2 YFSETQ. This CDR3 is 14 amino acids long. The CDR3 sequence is CASSPTGTGRAQYF. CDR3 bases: TGCGCCAGCAGCCCAACCGGGACAGGCCGGGCGCAGTATTTT.

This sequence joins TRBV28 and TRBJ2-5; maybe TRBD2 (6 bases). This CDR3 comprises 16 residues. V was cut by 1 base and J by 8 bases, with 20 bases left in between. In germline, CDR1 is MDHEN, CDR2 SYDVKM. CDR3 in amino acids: CASSLYGAEEGETQYF. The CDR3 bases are TGTGCCAGCAGTTTATACGGGGCAGAGGAGGGAGAAACCCAGTACTTC.

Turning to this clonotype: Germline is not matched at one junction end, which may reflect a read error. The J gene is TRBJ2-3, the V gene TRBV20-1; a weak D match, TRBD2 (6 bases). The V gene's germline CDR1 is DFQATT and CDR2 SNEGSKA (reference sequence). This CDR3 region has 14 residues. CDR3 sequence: CSAGGVGLTDTRYF. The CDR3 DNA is TGCAGTGCTGGCGGGGTGGGGCTCACAGATACGCGGTATTTT.